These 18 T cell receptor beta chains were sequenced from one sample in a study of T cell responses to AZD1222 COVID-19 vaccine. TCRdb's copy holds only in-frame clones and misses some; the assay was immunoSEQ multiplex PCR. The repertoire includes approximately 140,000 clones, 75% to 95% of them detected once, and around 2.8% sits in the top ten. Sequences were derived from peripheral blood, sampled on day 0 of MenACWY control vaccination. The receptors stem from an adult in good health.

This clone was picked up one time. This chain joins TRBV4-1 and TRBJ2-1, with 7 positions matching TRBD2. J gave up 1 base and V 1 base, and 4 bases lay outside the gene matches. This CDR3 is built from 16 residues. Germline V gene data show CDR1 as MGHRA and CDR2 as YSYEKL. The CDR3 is CASSQASGTSYNEQFF. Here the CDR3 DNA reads TGCGCCAGCAGCCAAGCTAGCGGTACTTCCTACAATGAGCAGTTCTTC.

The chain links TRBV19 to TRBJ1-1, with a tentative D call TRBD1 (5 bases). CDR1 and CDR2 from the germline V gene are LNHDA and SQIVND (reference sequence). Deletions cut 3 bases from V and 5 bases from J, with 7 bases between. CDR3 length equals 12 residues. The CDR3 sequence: CASSMWGTEAFF. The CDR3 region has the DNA TGTGCCAGTAGTATGTGGGGGACTGAAGCTTTCTTT.

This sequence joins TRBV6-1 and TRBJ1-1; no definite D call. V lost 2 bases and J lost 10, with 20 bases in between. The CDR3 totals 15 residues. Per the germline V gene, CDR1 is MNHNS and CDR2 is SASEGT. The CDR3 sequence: CASSETLTGFVVAFF. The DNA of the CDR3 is TGTGCCAGCAGTGAAACTTTGACGGGGTTTGTTGTAGCTTTCTTT.

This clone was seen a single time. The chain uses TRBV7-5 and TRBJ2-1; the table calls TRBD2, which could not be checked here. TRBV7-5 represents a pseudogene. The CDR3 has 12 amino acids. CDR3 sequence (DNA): TGTGCCAGAAGCCCCGGGGGTTTGCCGGAGTTCTTC. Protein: CARSPGGLPEFF.

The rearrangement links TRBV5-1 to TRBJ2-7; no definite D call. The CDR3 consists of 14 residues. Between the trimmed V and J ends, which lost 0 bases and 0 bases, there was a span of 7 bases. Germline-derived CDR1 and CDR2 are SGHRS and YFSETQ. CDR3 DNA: TGCGCCAGCAGCTTGGACACTAACTCCTACGAGCAGTACTTC. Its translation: CASSLDTNSYEQYF. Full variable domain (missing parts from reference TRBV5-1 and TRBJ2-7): KAGVTQTPRYLIKTRGQQVTLSCSPISGHRSVSWYQQTPGQGLQFLFEYFSETQRNKGNFPGRFSGRQFSNSRSEMNVSTLELGDSALYLCASSLDTNSYEQYFGPGTRLTVT.

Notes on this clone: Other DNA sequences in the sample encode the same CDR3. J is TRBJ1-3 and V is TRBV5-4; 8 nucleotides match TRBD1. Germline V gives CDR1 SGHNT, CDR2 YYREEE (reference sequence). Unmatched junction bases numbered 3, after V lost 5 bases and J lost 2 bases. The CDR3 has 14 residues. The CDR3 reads CASSLQGAGNTIYF. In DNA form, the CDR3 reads TGTGCCAGCAGTCTACAGGGGGCTGGAAACACCATATATTTT.

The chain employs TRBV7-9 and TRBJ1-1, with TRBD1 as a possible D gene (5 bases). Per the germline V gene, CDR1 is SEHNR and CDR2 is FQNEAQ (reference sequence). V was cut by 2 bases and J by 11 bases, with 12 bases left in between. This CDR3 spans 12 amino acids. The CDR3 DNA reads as TGTGCCAGCAGCTTACAAGGGGAGGAGGCTTTCTTT. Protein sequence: CASSLQGEEAFF. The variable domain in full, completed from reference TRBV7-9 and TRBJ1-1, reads DTGVSQNPRHKITKRGQNVTFRCDPISEHNRLYWYRQTLGQGPEFLTYFQNEAQLEKSRLLSDRFSAERPKGSFSTLEIQRTEQGDSAMYLCASSLQGEEAFFGQGTRLTVV.

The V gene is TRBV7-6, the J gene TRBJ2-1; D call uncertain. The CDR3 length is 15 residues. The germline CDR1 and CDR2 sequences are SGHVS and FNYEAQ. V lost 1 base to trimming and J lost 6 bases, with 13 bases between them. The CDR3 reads CASSLDRVYRNEQFF. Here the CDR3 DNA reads TGTGCCAGCAGCTTAGATAGGGTATATCGCAATGAGCAGTTCTTC.

The CDR3 loop is CASSLAVGGIYEQYF. The CDR3 nucleotides read TGTGCCAGCAGCTTAGCTGTGGGGGGCATCTACGAGCAGTACTTC. This chain links TRBV7-3 with TRBJ2-7; the D gene could be TRBD1 or TRBD2 (6 bases each). Trimming shortened V by 2 bases and J by 3 bases, and 14 bases separated the two germline ends. Per germline, CDR1 SGHTA and CDR2 FQGTGA. The length of the CDR3 is 15 residues.

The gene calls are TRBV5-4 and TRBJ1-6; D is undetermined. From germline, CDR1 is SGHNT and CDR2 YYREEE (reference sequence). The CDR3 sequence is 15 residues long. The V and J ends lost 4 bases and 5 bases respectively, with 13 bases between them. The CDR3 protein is CASSLDPMNNSPLHF. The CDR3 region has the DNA TGTGCCAGCAGCCTGGACCCAATGAATAATTCACCCCTCCACTTT.

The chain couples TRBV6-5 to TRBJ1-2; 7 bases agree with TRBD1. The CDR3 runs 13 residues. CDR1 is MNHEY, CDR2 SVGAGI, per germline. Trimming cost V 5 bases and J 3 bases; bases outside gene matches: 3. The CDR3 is CASSPDRDYGYTF. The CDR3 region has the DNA TGTGCCAGCAGTCCCGACAGGGACTATGGCTACACCTTC.

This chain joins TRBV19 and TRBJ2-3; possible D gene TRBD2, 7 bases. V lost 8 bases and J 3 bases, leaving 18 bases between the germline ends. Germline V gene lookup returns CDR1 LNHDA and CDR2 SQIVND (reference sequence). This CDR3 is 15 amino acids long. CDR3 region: CASGGGGAWTDTQYF. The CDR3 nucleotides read TGTGCCAGTGGAGGGGGGGGCGCGTGGACAGATACGCAGTATTTT.

CDR3 sequence (DNA): TGTGCCAGCAGCCAAACAGTTAATGAAAAACTGTTTTTT. Its protein product is CASSQTVNEKLFF. This chain joins TRBV6-6 and TRBJ1-4; D not certain. V was clipped by 6 bases and J by 4 bases, with 9 bases between them. Per the germline V gene, CDR1 is MNHNY and CDR2 is SVGAGI (reference sequence). This CDR3 is 13 amino acids long.

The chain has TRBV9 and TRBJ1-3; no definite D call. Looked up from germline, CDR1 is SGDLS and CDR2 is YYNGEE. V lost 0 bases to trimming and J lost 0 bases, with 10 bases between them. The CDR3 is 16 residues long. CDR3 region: CASSVGQSSSGNTIYF. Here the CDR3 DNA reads TGTGCCAGCAGCGTAGGGCAGTCCTCCTCTGGAAACACCATATATTTT.

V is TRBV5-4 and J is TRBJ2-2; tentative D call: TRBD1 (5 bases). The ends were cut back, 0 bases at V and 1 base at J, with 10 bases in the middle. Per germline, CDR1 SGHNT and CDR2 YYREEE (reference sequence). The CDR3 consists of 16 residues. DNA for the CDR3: TGTGCCAGCAGCTTGGCCACAGGAAGGAACACCGGGGAGCTGTTTTTT. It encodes CASSLATGRNTGELFF.

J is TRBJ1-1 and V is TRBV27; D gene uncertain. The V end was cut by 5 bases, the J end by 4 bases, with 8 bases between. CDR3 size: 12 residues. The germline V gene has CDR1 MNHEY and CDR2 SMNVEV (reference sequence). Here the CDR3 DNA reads TGTGCCAGCAGTCCCAAGGGCACTGAAGCTTTCTTT. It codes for CASSPKGTEAFF.

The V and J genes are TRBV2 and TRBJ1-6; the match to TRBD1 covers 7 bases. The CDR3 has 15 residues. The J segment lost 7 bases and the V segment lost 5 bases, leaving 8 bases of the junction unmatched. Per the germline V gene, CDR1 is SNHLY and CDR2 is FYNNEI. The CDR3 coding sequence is TGTGCCAGCAGTTGGACAGGCACGGGGAATTCACCCCTCCACTTT. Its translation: CASSWTGTGNSPLHF.

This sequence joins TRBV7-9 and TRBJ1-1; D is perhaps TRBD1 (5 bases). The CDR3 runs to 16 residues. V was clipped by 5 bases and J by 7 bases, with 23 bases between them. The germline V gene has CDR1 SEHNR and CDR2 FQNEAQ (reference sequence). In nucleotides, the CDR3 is TGTGCCAGCAGCCTAATCCGACAGCGGGAGAAGCTTGAAGCTTTCTTT. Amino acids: CASSLIRQREKLEAFF.